This T cell receptor (beta chain) was sequenced during a study of molecular identifiers for immune sequencing clone quantification. The wider study: Four of five RNA aliquots from roughly 21,000 or 96,000 naive CD8 T cells were sequenced.

V lost 5 bases, J lost 1 base, and 11 bases stayed unmatched. Germline V CDR1 and CDR2: SGHVS, FNYEAQ. CDR3 length equals 17 residues. This clonotype has a count of ten or more. Its antigen is still unknown. Sorting captured naive CD8 T cells as CD8+CD4-CCR7+CD45RA+. General observations from the study: The sizes of highly expanded clones could be underestimated when identical TCR molecules share a barcode.

TCRdb re-called the PCR reads with MiXCR, one entry per CDR3 protein. The sample contains about 300,000 distinct CDR3 sequences, about a fifth of which appear only once. Material for sequencing was naive CD8+ T cells from blood, with Jurkat cell RNA spiked in. The subset: FACS-sorted CD8+CD4-CCR7+CD45RA+ naive T cells. J is TRBJ1-3 and V is TRBV7-6; 7 bases are shared with TRBD1. The receptor was derived from a human donor in good health. Some libraries in this study had Jurkat cell RNA spiked in. The CDR3, as DNA: TGTGCCAGCAGCCCCGTGAGGGGGCGACAATCTGGAAACACCATATATTTT. It specifies CASSPVRGRQSGNTIYF.